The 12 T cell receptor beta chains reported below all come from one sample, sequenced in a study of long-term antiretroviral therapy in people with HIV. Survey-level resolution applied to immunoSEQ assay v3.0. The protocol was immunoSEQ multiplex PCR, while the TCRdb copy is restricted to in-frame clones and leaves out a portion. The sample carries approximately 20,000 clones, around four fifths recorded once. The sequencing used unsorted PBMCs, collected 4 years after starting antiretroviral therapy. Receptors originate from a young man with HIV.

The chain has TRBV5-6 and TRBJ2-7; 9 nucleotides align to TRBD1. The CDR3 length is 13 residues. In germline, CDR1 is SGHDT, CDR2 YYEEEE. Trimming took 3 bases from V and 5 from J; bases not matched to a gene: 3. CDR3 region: CASSWTGANEQYV. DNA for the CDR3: TGTGCCAGCAGCTGGACAGGGGCTAACGAGCAGTACGTC.

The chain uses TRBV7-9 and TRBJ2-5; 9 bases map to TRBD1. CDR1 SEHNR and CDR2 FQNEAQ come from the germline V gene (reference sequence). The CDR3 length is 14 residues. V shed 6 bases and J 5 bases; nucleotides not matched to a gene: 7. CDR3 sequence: CASRGTGLGETQYF. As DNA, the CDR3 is TGTGCCAGCAGGGGGACAGGGTTGGGGGAGACCCAGTACTTC.

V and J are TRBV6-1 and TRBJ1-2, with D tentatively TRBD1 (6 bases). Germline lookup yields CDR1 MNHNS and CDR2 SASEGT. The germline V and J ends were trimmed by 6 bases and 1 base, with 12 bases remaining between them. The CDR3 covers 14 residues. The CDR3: CASRGKGVNYGYTF. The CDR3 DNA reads TGTGCCAGCAGAGGGAAGGGGGTTAACTATGGCTACACCTTC.

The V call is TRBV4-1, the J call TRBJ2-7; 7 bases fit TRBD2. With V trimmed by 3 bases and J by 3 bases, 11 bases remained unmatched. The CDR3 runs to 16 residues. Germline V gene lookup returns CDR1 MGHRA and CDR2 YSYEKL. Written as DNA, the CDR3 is TGCGCCAGCAGCCACGGACGGGGAGCGGGGAACTACGAGCAGTACTTC. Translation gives CASSHGRGAGNYEQYF.

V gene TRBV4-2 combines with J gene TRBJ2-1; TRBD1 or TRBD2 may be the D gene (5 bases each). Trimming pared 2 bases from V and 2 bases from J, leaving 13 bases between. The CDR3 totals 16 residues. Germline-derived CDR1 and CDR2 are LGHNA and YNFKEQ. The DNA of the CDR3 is TGTGCCAGCAGCCAAATAGCAGGGAGTACCTACAATGAGCAGTTCTTC. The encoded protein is CASSQIAGSTYNEQFF.

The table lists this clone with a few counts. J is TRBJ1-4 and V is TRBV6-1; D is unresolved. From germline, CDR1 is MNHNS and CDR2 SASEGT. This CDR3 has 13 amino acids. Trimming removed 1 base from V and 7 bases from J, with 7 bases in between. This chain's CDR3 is CASSEVGGEKLFF. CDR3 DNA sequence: TGTGCCAGCAGTGAAGTGGGAGGTGAAAAACTGTTTTTT.

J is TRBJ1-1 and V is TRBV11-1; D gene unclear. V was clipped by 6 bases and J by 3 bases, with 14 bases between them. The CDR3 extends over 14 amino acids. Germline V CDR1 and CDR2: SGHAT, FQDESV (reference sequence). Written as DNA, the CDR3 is TGTGCCAGCAGTCGAGACACCCCCTACACTGAAGCTTTCTTT. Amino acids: CASSRDTPYTEAFF.

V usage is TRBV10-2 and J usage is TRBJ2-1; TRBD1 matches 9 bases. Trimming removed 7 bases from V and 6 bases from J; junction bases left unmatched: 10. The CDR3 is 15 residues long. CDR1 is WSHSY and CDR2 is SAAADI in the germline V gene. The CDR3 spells CASNFRDREVNEQFF. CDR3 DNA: TGCGCCAGCAATTTCCGGGACAGGGAGGTCAATGAGCAGTTCTTC.

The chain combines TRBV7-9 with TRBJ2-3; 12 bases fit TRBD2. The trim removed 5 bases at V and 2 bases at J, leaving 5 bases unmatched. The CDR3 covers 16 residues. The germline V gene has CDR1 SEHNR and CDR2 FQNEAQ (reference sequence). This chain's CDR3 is CASSRGLAGNTDTQYF. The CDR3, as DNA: TGTGCCAGCAGCCGCGGACTAGCGGGGAACACAGATACGCAGTATTTT.

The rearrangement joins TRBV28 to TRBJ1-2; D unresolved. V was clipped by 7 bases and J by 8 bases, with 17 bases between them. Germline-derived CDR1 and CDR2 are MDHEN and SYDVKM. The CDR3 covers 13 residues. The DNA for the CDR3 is TGTGCCAGCACCCCCGTGGGCCGCGGGGGCTACACCTTC. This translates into CASTPVGRGGYTF.

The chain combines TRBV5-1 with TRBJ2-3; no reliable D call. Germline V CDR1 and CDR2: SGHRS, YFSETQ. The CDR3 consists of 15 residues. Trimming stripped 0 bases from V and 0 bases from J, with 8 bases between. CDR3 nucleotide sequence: TGCGCCAGCAGCTTGGGTGACCGAAGCACAGATACGCAGTATTTT. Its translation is CASSLGDRSTDTQYF.

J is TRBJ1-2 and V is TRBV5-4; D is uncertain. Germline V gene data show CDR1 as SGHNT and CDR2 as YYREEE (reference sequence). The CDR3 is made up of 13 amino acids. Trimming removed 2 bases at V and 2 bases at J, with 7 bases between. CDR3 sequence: CASSLKVNYGYTF. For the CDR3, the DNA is TGTGCCAGCAGCTTAAAAGTAAACTATGGCTACACCTTC.